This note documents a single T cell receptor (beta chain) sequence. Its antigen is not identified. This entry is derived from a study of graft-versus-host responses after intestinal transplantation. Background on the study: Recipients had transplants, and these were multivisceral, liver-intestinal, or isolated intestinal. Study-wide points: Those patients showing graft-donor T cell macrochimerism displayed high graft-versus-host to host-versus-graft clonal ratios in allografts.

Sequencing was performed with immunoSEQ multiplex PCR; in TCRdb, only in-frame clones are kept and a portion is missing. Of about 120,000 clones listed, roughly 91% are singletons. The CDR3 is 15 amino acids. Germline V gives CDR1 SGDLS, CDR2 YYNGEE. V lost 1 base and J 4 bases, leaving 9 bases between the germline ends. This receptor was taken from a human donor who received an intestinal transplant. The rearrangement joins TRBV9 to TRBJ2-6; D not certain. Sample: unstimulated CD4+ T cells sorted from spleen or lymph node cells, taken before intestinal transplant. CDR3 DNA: TGTGCCAGCAGCGTACTCCGCGGAGGGGCCAACGTCCTGACTTTC. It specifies CASSVLRGGANVLTF.